This T cell receptor beta chain stems from a study of T cell repertoires in cytomegalovirus infection. In the study overall: In public TCR beta signatures, there were indications of both CMV infection and matching HLA type. Study-wide results and caveats: The study found HLA-C-restricted CMV-specific TCR beta clonotypes dominating the ex vivo response. Identification of carriers of CMV plus the relevant HLA was performed using cumulative public TCR beta family frequency.

This clonotype was seen repeatedly, ten times or more. Its antigen is not known. One entry per CDR3 protein results from TCRdb running MiXCR on the reads. The data contain around 210,000 distinct CDR3 sequences, 6% to 8% of them singletons. The ends were cut back, 0 bases at V and 3 bases at J, with 8 bases in the middle. The germline V gene encodes CDR1 DFQATT and CDR2 SNEGSKA (reference sequence). The CDR3 sequence is 13 residues long. The sequence was obtained from a human donor in good health (CMV status not recorded). Some clones in this sample may be carry-over from other donors' samples. V gene TRBV20-1 combines with J gene TRBJ2-5; either TRBD1 or TRBD2 may fit D (5 bases each). The sample was PBMCs. Here the CDR3 DNA reads TGCAGTGCTAGAGATTGGGGGAAAGAGACCCAGTACTTC. It translates to CSARDWGKETQYF.